This T cell receptor (beta chain) was captured by sequencing in a study of breast tumors, draining lymph nodes, adjacent tissues. This clonotype was seen repeatedly, ten times or more. No antigen is known for it. TCRdb reprocessed the multiplex PCR reads via MiXCR and lists one record per CDR3 protein. The table has roughly 86,000 distinct CDR3 sequences, approximately 19% seen once. Findings of the study overall: Compared with basal-like, luminal-like tumors shared significantly more repertoire with nontumor tissue. The lymph node origin of tumor T cells was framed as consistent with a hypothesis, not demonstrated. Tumor repertoires ranked between lymph nodes and nontumor tissue in diversity, with V and J gene preferences.

Samples came from axillary lymph nodes draining the breast cancer. V gave up 5 bases and J gave up 4 bases; unmatched junction bases: 4. This CDR3 has 13 residues. The germline V gene has CDR1 SGHKS and CDR2 YYEKEE (reference sequence). This chain connects TRBV5-5 to TRBJ1-2; 8 nucleotides agree with TRBD1. This TCR came from a female donor with breast cancer. Some clones in this sample may be carry-over from other donors' samples. The sample consisted of axillary lymph node tissue. CDR3 sequence reads: CASSTGGGYGYTF. CDR3 in DNA: TGTGCCAGCAGTACAGGGGGAGGCTATGGCTACACCTTC.